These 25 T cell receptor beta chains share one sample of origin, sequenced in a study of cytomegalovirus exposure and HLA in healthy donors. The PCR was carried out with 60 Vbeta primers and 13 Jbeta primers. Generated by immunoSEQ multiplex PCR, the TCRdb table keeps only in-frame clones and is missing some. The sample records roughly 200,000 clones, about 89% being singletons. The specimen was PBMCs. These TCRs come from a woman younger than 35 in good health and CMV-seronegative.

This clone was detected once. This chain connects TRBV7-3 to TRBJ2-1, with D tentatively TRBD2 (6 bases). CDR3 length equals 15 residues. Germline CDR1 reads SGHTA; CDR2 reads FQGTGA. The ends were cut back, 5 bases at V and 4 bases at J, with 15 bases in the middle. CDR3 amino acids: CASSTPGLRYNEQFF. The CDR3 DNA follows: TGTGCCAGCAGCACCCCGGGACTCCGGTACAATGAGCAGTTCTTC. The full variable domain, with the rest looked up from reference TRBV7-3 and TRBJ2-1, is GAGVSQTPSNKVTEKGKYVELRCDPISGHTALYWYRQSLGQGPEFLIYFQGTGAADDSGLPNDRFFAVRPEGSVSTLKIQRTERGDSAVYLCASSTPGLRYNEQFFGPGTRLTVL.

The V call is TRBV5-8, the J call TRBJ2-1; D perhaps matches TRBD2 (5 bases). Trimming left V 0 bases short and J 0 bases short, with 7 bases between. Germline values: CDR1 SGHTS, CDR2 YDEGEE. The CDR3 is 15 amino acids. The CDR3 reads CASSLGEFSYNEQFF. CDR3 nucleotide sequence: TGTGCCAGCAGCTTGGGGGAGTTCTCCTACAATGAGCAGTTCTTC.

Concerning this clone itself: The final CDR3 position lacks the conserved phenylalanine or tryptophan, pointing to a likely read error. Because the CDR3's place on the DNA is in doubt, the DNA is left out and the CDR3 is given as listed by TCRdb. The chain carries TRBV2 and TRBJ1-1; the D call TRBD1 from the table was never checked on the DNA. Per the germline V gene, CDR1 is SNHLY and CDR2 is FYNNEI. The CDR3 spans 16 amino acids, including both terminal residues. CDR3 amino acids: CASSQTSAGQGATQSL.

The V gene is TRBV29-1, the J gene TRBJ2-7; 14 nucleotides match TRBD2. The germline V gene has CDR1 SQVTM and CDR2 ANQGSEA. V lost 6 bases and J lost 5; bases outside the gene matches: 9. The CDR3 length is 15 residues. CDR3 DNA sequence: TGCAGCGTCCTGGGACTAGCGGGAGCGGTCCACGAGCAGTACTTC. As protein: CSVLGLAGAVHEQYF.

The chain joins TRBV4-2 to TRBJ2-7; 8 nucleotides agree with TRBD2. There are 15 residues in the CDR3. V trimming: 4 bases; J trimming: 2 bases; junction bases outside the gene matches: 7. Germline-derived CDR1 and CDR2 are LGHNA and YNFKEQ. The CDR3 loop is CASSPSGGAPYEQYF. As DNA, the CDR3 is TGTGCCAGCAGCCCCAGCGGGGGCGCCCCCTACGAGCAGTACTTC.

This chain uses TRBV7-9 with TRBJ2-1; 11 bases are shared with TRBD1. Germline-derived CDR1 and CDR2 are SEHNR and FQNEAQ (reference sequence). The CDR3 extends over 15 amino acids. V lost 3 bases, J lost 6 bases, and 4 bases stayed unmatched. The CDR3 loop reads CASSFGQGASNEQFF. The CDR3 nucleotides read TGTGCCAGCAGCTTCGGACAGGGGGCGAGCAATGAGCAGTTCTTC.

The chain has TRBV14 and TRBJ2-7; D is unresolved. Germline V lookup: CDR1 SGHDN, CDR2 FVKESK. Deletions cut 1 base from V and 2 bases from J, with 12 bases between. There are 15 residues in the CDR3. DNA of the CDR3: TGTGCCAGCAGCCAAGGTCAGGTGAAGGCCTACGAGCAGTACTTC. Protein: CASSQGQVKAYEQYF.

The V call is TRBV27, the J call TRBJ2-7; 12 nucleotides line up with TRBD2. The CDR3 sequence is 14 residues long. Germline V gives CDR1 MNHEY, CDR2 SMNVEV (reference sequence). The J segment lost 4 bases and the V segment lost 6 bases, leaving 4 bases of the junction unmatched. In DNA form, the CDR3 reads TGTGCCAGCAGAGGACTAGCGGGACTGTACGAGCAGTACTTC. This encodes CASRGLAGLYEQYF.

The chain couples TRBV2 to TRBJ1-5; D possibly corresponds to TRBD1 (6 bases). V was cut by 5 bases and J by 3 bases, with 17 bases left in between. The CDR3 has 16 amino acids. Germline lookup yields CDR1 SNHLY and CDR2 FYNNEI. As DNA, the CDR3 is TGTGCCAGCAGTCCTGCCGGGACAAGATTCAATCAGCCCCAGCATTTT. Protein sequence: CASSPAGTRFNQPQHF. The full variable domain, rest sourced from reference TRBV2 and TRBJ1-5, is EPEVTQTPSHQVTQMGQEVILRCVPISNHLYFYWYRQILGQKVEFLVSFYNNEISEKSEIFDDQFSVERPDGSNFTLKIRSTKLEDSAMYFCASSPAGTRFNQPQHFGDGTRLSIL.

For the CDR3, the DNA is TGTGCCAGCAGCTTGGGGCGGGGGGGCCTTGAGGAGACCCAGTACTTC. This encodes CASSLGRGGLEETQYF. This sequence joins TRBV5-4 and TRBJ2-5; TRBD2 matches at 9 bases. Trimming removed 0 bases from V and 5 bases from J; junction bases left unmatched: 8. Per the germline V gene, CDR1 is SGHNT and CDR2 is YYREEE (reference sequence). The CDR3 spans 16 residues.

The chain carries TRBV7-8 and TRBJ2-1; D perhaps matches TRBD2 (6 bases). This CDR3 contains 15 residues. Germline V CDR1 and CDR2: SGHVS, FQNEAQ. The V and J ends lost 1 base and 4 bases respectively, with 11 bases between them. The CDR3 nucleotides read TGTGCCAGCAGCTTAGGGCGGGGAAAATACAATGAGCAGTTCTTC. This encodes CASSLGRGKYNEQFF.

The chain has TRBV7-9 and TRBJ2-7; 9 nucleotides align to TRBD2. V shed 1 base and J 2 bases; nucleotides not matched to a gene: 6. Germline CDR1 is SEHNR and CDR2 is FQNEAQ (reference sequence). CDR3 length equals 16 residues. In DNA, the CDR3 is TGTGCCAGCAGCTTAGGCACTAGCGGGTCCGCCTACGAGCAGTACTTC. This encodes CASSLGTSGSAYEQYF.

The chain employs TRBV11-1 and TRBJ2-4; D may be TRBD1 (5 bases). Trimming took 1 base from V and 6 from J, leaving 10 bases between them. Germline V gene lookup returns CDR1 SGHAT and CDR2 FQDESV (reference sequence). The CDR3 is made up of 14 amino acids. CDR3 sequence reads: CASSLGSDRNIQYF. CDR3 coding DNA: TGTGCCAGCAGCTTAGGCTCAGACAGAAACATTCAGTACTTC.

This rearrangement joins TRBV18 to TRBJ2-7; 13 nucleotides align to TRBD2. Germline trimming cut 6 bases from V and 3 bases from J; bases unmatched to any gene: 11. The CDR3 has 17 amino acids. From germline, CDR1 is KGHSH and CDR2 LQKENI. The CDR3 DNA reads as TGTGCCAGCTCTCCGGGACTAGCGGGATTAGTAGTCTACGAGCAGTACTTC. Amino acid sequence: CASSPGLAGLVVYEQYF.

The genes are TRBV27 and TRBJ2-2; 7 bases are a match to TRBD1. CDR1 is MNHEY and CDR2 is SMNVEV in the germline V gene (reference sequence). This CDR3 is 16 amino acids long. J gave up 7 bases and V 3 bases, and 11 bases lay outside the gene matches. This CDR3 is CASSFPGTANGGELFF. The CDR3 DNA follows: TGTGCCAGCAGTTTCCCCGGGACAGCGAACGGCGGGGAGCTGTTTTTT.

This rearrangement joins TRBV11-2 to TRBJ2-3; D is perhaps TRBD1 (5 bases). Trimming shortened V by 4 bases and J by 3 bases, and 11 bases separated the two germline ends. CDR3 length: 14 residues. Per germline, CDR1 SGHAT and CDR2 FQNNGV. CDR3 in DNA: TGTGCCAGCAGCTCAGGGATCGTGACAGATACGCAGTATTTT. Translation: CASSSGIVTDTQYF.

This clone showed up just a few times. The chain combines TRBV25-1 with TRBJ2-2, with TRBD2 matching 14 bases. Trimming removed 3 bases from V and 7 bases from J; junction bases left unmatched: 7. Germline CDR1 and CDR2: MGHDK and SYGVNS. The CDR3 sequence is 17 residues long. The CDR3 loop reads CASSETSGGAYSGELFF. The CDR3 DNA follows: TGTGCCAGCAGTGAGACTAGCGGGGGGGCCTATAGCGGGGAGCTGTTTTTT.

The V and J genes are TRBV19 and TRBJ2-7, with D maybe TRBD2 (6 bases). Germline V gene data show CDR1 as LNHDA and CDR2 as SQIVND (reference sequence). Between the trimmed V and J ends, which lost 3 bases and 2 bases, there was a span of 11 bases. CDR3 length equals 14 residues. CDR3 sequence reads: CASSIRRDAYEQYF. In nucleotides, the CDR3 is TGTGCCAGTAGTATTCGGCGGGACGCCTACGAGCAGTACTTC.

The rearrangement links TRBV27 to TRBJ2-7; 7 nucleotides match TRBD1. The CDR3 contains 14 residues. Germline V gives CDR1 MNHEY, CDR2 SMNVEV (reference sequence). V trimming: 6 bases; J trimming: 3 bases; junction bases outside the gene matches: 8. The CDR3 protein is CASRLTGPNYEQYF. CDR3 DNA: TGTGCCAGCAGACTGACAGGGCCTAACTACGAGCAGTACTTC.

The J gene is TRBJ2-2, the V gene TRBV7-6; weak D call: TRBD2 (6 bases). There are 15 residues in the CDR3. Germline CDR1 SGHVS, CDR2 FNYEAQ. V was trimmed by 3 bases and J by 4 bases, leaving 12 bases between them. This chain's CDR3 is CASSLGLAFTGELFF. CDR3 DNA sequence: TGTGCCAGCAGCTTGGGACTCGCCTTCACCGGGGAGCTGTTTTTT.

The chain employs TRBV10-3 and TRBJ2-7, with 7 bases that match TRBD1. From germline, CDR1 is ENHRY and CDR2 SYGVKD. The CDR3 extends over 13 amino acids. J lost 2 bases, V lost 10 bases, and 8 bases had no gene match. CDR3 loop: CATNYGTAYEQYF. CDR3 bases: TGTGCCACCAATTACGGGACAGCCTACGAGCAGTACTTC.

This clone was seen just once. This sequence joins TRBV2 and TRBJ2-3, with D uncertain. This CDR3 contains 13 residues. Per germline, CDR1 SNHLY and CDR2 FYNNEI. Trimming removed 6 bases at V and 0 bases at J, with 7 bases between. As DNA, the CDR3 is TGTGCCAGCAGAGCTAGTAGCACAGATACGCAGTATTTT. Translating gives CASRASSTDTQYF.

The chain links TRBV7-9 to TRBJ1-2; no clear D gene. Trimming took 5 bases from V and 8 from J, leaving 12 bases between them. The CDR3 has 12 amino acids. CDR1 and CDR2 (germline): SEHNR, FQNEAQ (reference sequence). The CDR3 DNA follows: TGTGCCAGCAGCCCTCTCGGTTGGGGCTACACCTTC. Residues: CASSPLGWGYTF. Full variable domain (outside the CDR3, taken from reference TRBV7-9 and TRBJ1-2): DTGVSQNPRHKITKRGQNVTFRCDPISEHNRLYWYRQTLGQGPEFLTYFQNEAQLEKSRLLSDRFSAERPKGSFSTLEIQRTEQGDSAMYLCASSPLGWGYTFGSGTRLTVV.

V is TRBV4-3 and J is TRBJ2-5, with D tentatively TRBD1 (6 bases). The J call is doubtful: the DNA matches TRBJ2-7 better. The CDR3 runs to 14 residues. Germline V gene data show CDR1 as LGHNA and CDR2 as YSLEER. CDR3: CASSRSPGDYEQYF. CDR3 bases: TGCGCCAGCAGCCGCTCACCAGGGGATTACGAGCAGTACTTC.

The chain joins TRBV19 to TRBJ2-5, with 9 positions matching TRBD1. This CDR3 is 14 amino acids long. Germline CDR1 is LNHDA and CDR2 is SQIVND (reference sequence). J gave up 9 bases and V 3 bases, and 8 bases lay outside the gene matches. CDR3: CASSIGTGPSAQYF. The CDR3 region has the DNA TGTGCCAGTAGTATCGGGACAGGGCCGAGCGCCCAGTACTTC.